The 24 T cell receptor beta chains listed next were all sequenced from one sample in a study of Ad26.COV2.S vaccination and SARS-CoV-2 variants. Using immunoSEQ multiplex PCR, the repertoire was profiled, and TCRdb retains in-frame clones only, with some absent. The sample shows under 550,000 clones, roughly 90% of them seen only once. Described treatment: roughly 20 received Ad26.COV2.S at low or high dose, single or two shots; roughly 5 received placebo; per-sample allocation not given. Collection of samples fell on day 63 after the first vaccine or placebo injection. The sample here was peripheral blood, taken in a trial of Ad26.COV2.S vaccine versus placebo. Every receptor here comes from a person aged 18-60 years who received the Ad26.COV2.S COVID-19 vaccine or a placebo.

The chain employs TRBV9 and TRBJ2-2; D remains unclear. The CDR3 extends over 13 amino acids. The germline V gene encodes CDR1 SGDLS and CDR2 YYNGEE. V was cut by 0 bases and J by 4 bases, with 4 bases left in between. The CDR3 loop reads CASSVGVTGELFF. The CDR3 nucleotides read TGTGCCAGCAGCGTAGGGGTCACCGGGGAGCTGTTTTTT. The full variable domain, its missing parts supplied by reference TRBV9 and TRBJ2-2, is DSGVTQTPKHLITATGQRVTLRCSPRSGDLSVYWYQQSLDQGLQFLIQYYNGEERAKGNILERFSAQQFPDLHSELNLSSLELGDSALYFCASSVGVTGELFFGEGSRLTVL.

The chain has TRBV6-5 and TRBJ2-3, with TRBD1 matching over 8 bases. Germline CDR1 and CDR2: MNHEY and SVGAGI. The trim removed 10 bases at V and 3 bases at J, leaving 12 bases unmatched. The CDR3 is made up of 15 amino acids. The DNA for the CDR3 is TGTGCCACCGTCCTTGACAGGGGTGGTACAGATACGCAGTATTTT. Translation: CATVLDRGGTDTQYF.

The chain employs TRBV28 and TRBJ2-7; D gene unclear. V lost 2 bases, J lost 3 bases, and 14 bases lay in between. Germline V gives CDR1 MDHEN, CDR2 SYDVKM. The CDR3 has 15 residues. The CDR3 DNA follows: TGTGCCAGCAGTTTACGTTTCGGTGCCTACTACGAGCAGTACTTC. Its translation: CASSLRFGAYYEQYF.

This clone has a single count. The rearrangement links TRBV3-1 (or the pseudogene TRBV3-2) to TRBJ2-7, with D possibly matching TRBD1 (5 bases). Germline V gives CDR1 LGHDT, CDR2 YNNKEL (reference sequence). The CDR3 has 14 amino acids. Trimming took 4 bases from V and 0 from J, leaving 10 bases between them. CDR3 nucleotide sequence: TGTGCCAGCAGCCGGGGCACAAACTCCTACGAGCAGTACTTC. Protein sequence: CASSRGTNSYEQYF.

This rearrangement joins TRBV9 to TRBJ2-7; the D call may be TRBD1 or TRBD2 (6 bases each). CDR1 is SGDLS and CDR2 is YYNGEE in the germline V gene. Between the trimmed V and J ends, which lost 4 bases and 3 bases, there was a span of 14 bases. CDR3 length: 14 residues. The CDR3 nucleotides read TGTGCCAGCAGCTCGGAGGGGGTGAGCTACGAGCAGTACTTC. Translated: CASSSEGVSYEQYF.

The genes are TRBV7-9 and TRBJ1-4, with D possibly TRBD1 on 5 matching bases. The V gene's germline CDR1 is SEHNR and CDR2 FQNEAQ (reference sequence). This CDR3 is built from 14 residues. V shed 8 bases and J shed 0 bases, with 10 bases lying between them. The CDR3 reads CASVPGATNEKLFF. For the CDR3, the DNA is TGTGCCAGCGTCCCGGGGGCAACTAATGAAAAACTGTTTTTT.

The genes are TRBV28 and TRBJ1-5; D call uncertain. The CDR3 contains 13 residues. V lost 6 bases and J lost 4, with 10 bases in between. CDR1 is MDHEN and CDR2 is SYDVKM in the germline V gene. For the CDR3, the DNA is TGTGCCAGCAGGGCCCCGCCTAATCAGCCCCAGCATTTT. Amino acid sequence: CASRAPPNQPQHF.

V usage is TRBV7-2 and J usage is TRBJ2-5, with a weak D call TRBD2 (5 bases). The CDR3 length is 16 residues. Germline V gives CDR1 SGHTA, CDR2 FQGNSA. Trimming took 1 base from V and 5 from J, leaving 17 bases between them. CDR3 residues: CASSLVRAQGWETQYF. DNA of the CDR3: TGTGCCAGCAGCTTAGTGAGGGCGCAAGGATGGGAGACCCAGTACTTC. The full variable domain, completed using reference TRBV7-2 and TRBJ2-5, is GAGVSQSPSNKVTEKGKDVELRCDPISGHTALYWYRQSLGQGLEFLIYFQGNSAPDKSGLPSDRFSAERTGGSVSTLTIQRTQQEDSAVYLCASSLVRAQGWETQYFGPGTRLLVL.

The chain links TRBV28 to TRBJ2-5, with D tentatively TRBD2 (6 bases). V was shortened by 6 bases and J by 4 bases, with 12 bases between the two germline ends. Per germline, CDR1 MDHEN and CDR2 SYDVKM. The CDR3 consists of 13 residues. The CDR3 spells CASRVEGTETQYF. DNA for the CDR3: TGTGCCAGCAGGGTGGAGGGGACAGAGACCCAGTACTTC.

The chain recombines TRBV30 with TRBJ2-1, with D uncertain. The CDR3 consists of 14 residues. Trimming cost V 0 bases and J 6 bases, with 12 bases left between them. CDR1 is GTSNPN and CDR2 is SVGIG in the germline V gene (reference sequence). This CDR3 is CAWSVSARLNEQFF. DNA of the CDR3: TGTGCCTGGAGTGTATCAGCCAGACTCAATGAGCAGTTCTTC. The full variable domain, completed using reference TRBV30 and TRBJ2-1, is SQTIHQWPATLVQPVGSPLSLECTVEGTSNPNLYWYRQAAGRGLQLLFYSVGIGQISSEVPQNLSASRPQDRQFILSSKKLLLSDSGFYLCAWSVSARLNEQFFGPGTRLTVL.

Only a few counts were recorded for this clone. This sequence joins TRBV6-1 and TRBJ2-7; no clear D gene. V was cut by 2 bases and J by 3 bases, with 2 bases left in between. The CDR3 covers 11 residues. Germline V gene data show CDR1 as MNHNS and CDR2 as SASEGT. The CDR3 nucleotides are TGTGCCAGCAGTGAACTCTACGAGCAGTACTTC. Its translation: CASSELYEQYF.

This clone was detected only once. The chain links TRBV6-5 to TRBJ2-5, with a tentative D call TRBD1 (5 bases). The germline V and J ends were trimmed by 0 bases and 8 bases, with 13 bases remaining between them. The germline V gene has CDR1 MNHEY and CDR2 SVGAGI. The CDR3 runs to 14 residues. The chain's CDR3 is CASSYSDSKRTQYF. The CDR3 nucleotides are TGTGCCAGCAGTTACTCAGACAGTAAGAGAACCCAGTACTTC.

This chain links TRBV27 with TRBJ2-3; 12 nucleotides match TRBD2. V lost 6 bases and J lost 3; bases outside the gene matches: 7. The CDR3 length is 16 residues. From germline, CDR1 is MNHEY and CDR2 SMNVEV (reference sequence). This CDR3 is CASRGILAGGTDTQYF. CDR3 DNA sequence: TGTGCCAGCAGGGGAATACTAGCGGGGGGTACAGATACGCAGTATTTT.

The V gene is TRBV4-2, the J gene TRBJ2-2; 10 nucleotides line up with TRBD2. V lost 4 bases, J lost 5 bases, and 10 bases stayed unmatched. The germline CDR1 and CDR2 sequences are LGHNA and YNFKEQ. This CDR3 comprises 17 residues. CDR3 sequence: CASSLTSGPTRTGELFF. The CDR3 region has the DNA TGTGCCAGCAGCCTGACTAGCGGGCCCACAAGGACCGGGGAGCTGTTTTTT.

The chain uses TRBV14 and TRBJ1-5; D not resolved. CDR3 size: 13 residues. Germline assignment: CDR1 SGHDN and CDR2 FVKESK. The ends were cut back, 1 base at V and 9 bases at J, with 10 bases in the middle. CDR3: CASSQAARTPQHF. The CDR3 DNA sequence: TGTGCCAGCAGCCAAGCGGCACGAACGCCCCAGCATTTT.

The chain uses TRBV28 and TRBJ2-7; the D is unclear. The CDR3 totals 12 residues. With 6 bases removed from V and 7 bases from J, the gap between germline ends came to 13 bases. CDR1 is MDHEN, CDR2 SYDVKM, per germline. In DNA form, the CDR3 reads TGTGCCAGCAGCGACGGTCCAAGGGAGCAGTACTTC. This gives the protein CASSDGPREQYF.

V usage is TRBV7-2 and J usage is TRBJ2-7, with D unresolved. The CDR3 extends over 17 amino acids. Deletions cut 2 bases from V and 0 bases from J, with 17 bases between. Per germline, CDR1 SGHTA and CDR2 FQGNSA. The CDR3 region has the DNA TGTGCCAGCAGCTTATTATCCTCAGGATTGAACTCCTACGAGCAGTACTTC. Protein sequence: CASSLLSSGLNSYEQYF. Complete variable domain (other parts from reference TRBV7-2 and TRBJ2-7): GAGVSQSPSNKVTEKGKDVELRCDPISGHTALYWYRQSLGQGLEFLIYFQGNSAPDKSGLPSDRFSAERTGGSVSTLTIQRTQQEDSAVYLCASSLLSSGLNSYEQYFGPGTRLTVT.

The rearrangement joins TRBV19 to TRBJ1-2; D is unclear. This CDR3 contains 13 residues. Between the trimmed V and J ends, which lost 5 bases and 1 base, there was a span of 8 bases. The V gene's germline CDR1 is LNHDA and CDR2 SQIVND (reference sequence). CDR3 sequence: CASSLGSNYGYTF. CDR3 sequence (DNA): TGTGCCAGTAGTCTCGGGAGTAACTATGGCTACACCTTC.

The chain combines TRBV2 with TRBJ2-5; D perhaps matches TRBD1 (6 bases). CDR3 length equals 12 residues. Germline V lookup: CDR1 SNHLY, CDR2 FYNNEI. V dropped 2 bases and J dropped 5 bases, with 6 bases sitting between them. Here the CDR3 DNA reads TGTGCCAGCAGTGAACAGGGGGAGACCCAGTACTTC. Translated: CASSEQGETQYF.

The chain combines TRBV21-1 with TRBJ2-5; the tabulated D call, TRBD1, remains unverified against the DNA. TRBV21-1 is recorded as a pseudogene. The CDR3 has 14 residues. The DNA of the CDR3 is TGTGCCAGCAGCACTACAGGGGGTGGAGAGACCCAGTACTTC. Translating it yields CASSTTGGGETQYF.

The chain uses TRBV5-4 and TRBJ1-1; no clear D gene. The CDR3 sequence is 14 residues long. Per the germline V gene, CDR1 is SGHNT and CDR2 is YYREEE (reference sequence). Trimming removed 0 bases at V and 0 bases at J, with 6 bases between. The CDR3, as DNA: TGTGCCAGCAGCTTGGAAGGGCTGAACACTGAAGCTTTCTTT. Its protein product is CASSLEGLNTEAFF.

V is TRBV30 and J is TRBJ2-7, with 8 bases aligning to TRBD1. Germline CDR1 and CDR2: GTSNPN and SVGIG (reference sequence). The length of the CDR3 is 15 residues. Unmatched junction bases numbered 5, after V lost 1 base and J lost 0 bases. The CDR3 sequence: CAWSGQGRYSYEQYF. The CDR3 nucleotides read TGTGCCTGGAGTGGACAGGGGCGATACTCCTACGAGCAGTACTTC.

The V gene is TRBV4-3, the J gene TRBJ1-4; D gene uncertain. The germline V gene encodes CDR1 LGHNA and CDR2 YSLEER. The CDR3 consists of 14 residues. The germline V and J ends were trimmed by 4 bases and 4 bases, with 10 bases remaining between them. The CDR3 region is CASSPERNNEKLFF. CDR3 in DNA: TGCGCCAGCAGCCCGGAACGGAATAATGAAAAACTGTTTTTT.

CDR3 residues: CASSRDSATLLHF. For the CDR3, the DNA is TGTGCCAGCAGCCGGGACAGCGCAACATTGCTCCACTTT. The chain carries TRBV7-9 and TRBJ1-6, with 7 bases lining up with TRBD1. From germline, CDR1 is SEHNR and CDR2 FQNEAQ (reference sequence). The CDR3 is 13 amino acids. J gave up 16 bases and V 5 bases, and 11 bases lay outside the gene matches.